This T cell receptor (beta chain) was identified during a study of blood T cell repertoires in COVID-19. On the study more broadly: The samples span acute and convalescent COVID-19 from the United States, Italy and Spain. PBMCs, B-cell-depleted T cells, or T cells provided the cDNA or gDNA that made up the material.

In the authors' methods: Researchers report that nucleated cell counts were estimated from reference gene primer amplification. TCRdb's copy holds only in-frame clones and misses some; the assay was immunoSEQ multiplex PCR. D and trimming come from the DNA, and the V and J calls and clone size come from that table. The data hold about 200,000 clones, with around 83% observed a single time. The length of the CDR3 is 16 residues. The germline CDR1 and CDR2 sequences are KGHSH and LQKENI. With 1 base removed from V and 0 bases from J, the gap between germline ends came to 12 bases. The chain joins TRBV18 to TRBJ1-1; the D gene is possibly TRBD1 (6 bases). Sequenced input: peripheral blood. The sequence was obtained from a woman older than 75 with acute or convalescent COVID-19. This CDR3 reads CASSPRRQVLNTEAFF. The CDR3 DNA sequence: TGTGCCAGCTCACCACGCCGACAGGTCCTGAACACTGAAGCTTTCTTT.